This TCR beta chain originates from a study of blood T cell repertoires in COVID-19. The overall study: Samples representing acute and convalescent COVID-19 were sourced from the United States, Italy and Spain. The cDNA or gDNA used as material had been derived from T cells, B-cell-depleted T cells, or PBMCs.

Original methodology: Amplification of reference gene primers was used by the study to estimate nucleated cell counts. Sequencing was performed with immunoSEQ multiplex PCR; in TCRdb, only in-frame clones are kept and a portion is missing. Clone size and V and J calls were adopted from that table, with D and trimming inferred from the DNA. Found here are over 250,000 clones, nearly 90% of them singletons; the top ten hold around 0.8%. The germline V gene has CDR1 SQVTM and CDR2 ANQGSEA. The CDR3 is 11 amino acids. Between the trimmed V and J ends, which lost 4 bases and 7 bases, there was a span of 8 bases.

What was sequenced was peripheral blood. This TCR derives from a woman aged 25 to 39 with acute or convalescent COVID-19. This sequence joins TRBV29-1 and TRBJ2-1, with D hard to call. The CDR3 DNA reads as TGCAGCGTTGGTCGTGCGAATGAGCAGTTCTTC. Residues: CSVGRANEQFF.